The clone carrying this TCR beta chain has only a few counts. V trimming: 11 bases; J trimming: 5 bases; junction bases outside the gene matches: 3. Germline CDR1 reads SEHNR; CDR2 reads FQNEAQ (reference sequence). This CDR3 is built from 12 residues. Original data processing: Amplification of reference gene primers provided the estimated nucleated cell counts. Assay: immunoSEQ multiplex PCR; the TCRdb copy retains only in-frame clones and omits some. That table furnishes V, J and clone size, whereas the DNA furnished D and trimming. This sample yields about 80,000 clones, of which around 88% are seen a single time; approximately 8.3% belongs to the top ten. These data originate in a study of blood T cell repertoires in COVID-19. For the study at large: Sites in the United States, Italy and Spain provided acute and convalescent COVID-19 samples. From T cells, B-cell-depleted T cells, or PBMCs came the material, which was cDNA or gDNA.

The receptor was derived from a man aged 30 to 39 with acute or convalescent COVID-19. The chain uses TRBV7-9 and TRBJ1-6; 7 positions match TRBD1. The sequencing sample was made of peripheral blood. The CDR3 region is CASTGDNSPLHF. In nucleotides, the CDR3 is TGTGCCTCCACAGGGGATAATTCACCCCTCCACTTT.